The 23 T cell receptor beta chains reported below all come from one sample, sequenced in a study of cytomegalovirus exposure and HLA in healthy donors (dated by TCRdb to between 2016 and 2019). The protocol used for the library was the immunoSEQ multiplex PCR assay. The multiplex PCR relied on a mix of 60 forward primers for TCR Vbeta segments and 13 reverse primers for TCR Jbeta segments. This immuneACCESS table, as held by TCRdb, lists in-frame sequences with V and J called but not all clones. Of the missing ones, under half trace to an unresolved V gene in checked studies; the others have no known cause. Here the sample has roughly 180,000 clones; around 82% occur a single time. Together, the top ten hold around 0.98% of the sample. Sequenced sample: PBMCs. The source of these receptors is a man aged 25 to 40 in good health and CMV-seronegative.

The rearrangement uses TRBV7-3 and TRBJ2-1; 12 positions agree with TRBD2. Germline V lookup: CDR1 SGHTA, CDR2 FQGTGA. The CDR3 consists of 16 residues. After removal of 5 bases from V and 5 bases from J, the junction contained 7 bases not matched to a gene. CDR3 amino acids: CASSPQTSGRNNEQFF. The CDR3 coding sequence is TGTGCCAGCAGCCCCCAGACTAGCGGGAGAAACAATGAGCAGTTCTTC. Full variable domain (outside the CDR3, taken from reference TRBV7-3 and TRBJ2-1): GAGVSQTPSNKVTEKGKYVELRCDPISGHTALYWYRQSLGQGPEFLIYFQGTGAADDSGLPNDRFFAVRPEGSVSTLKIQRTERGDSAVYLCASSPQTSGRNNEQFFGPGTRLTVL.

The CDR3 nucleotides read TGTGCCAGCAGCTTAGCGACCGCCGGGGACAGGCCCGACTATGGCTACACCTTC. This codes for CASSLATAGDRPDYGYTF. The J gene is TRBJ1-2, the V gene TRBV7-9; 8 bases are a match to TRBD1. CDR1 is SEHNR, CDR2 FQNEAQ, per germline (reference sequence). V trimming: 0 bases; J trimming: 3 bases; junction bases outside the gene matches: 12. The CDR3 extends over 18 amino acids.

The genes are TRBV7-6 and TRBJ2-1, with 11 bases identical to TRBD2. The CDR3 runs 16 residues. Germline CDR1 and CDR2: SGHVS and FNYEAQ. Trimming at V came to 2 bases and at J to 7 bases, leaving 7 bases not matched to a gene. The CDR3 sequence is CASSLLIAGGYNEQFF. The CDR3 DNA sequence: TGTGCCAGCAGCTTATTGATAGCGGGGGGGTATAATGAGCAGTTCTTC.

V gene TRBV4-1 combines with J gene TRBJ2-4; 8 nucleotides line up with TRBD2. Trimming at V came to 3 bases and at J to 0 bases, leaving 1 base not matched to a gene. CDR1 and CDR2 from the germline V gene are MGHRA and YSYEKL. The CDR3 contains 15 residues. Here the CDR3 DNA reads TGCGCCAGCAGCCACGCGGGGGGAGCCAAAAACATTCAGTACTTC. Translated: CASSHAGGAKNIQYF.

Comments on this clone: Its ends do not fully match the called genes, so a read error is possible. This chain's CDR3 is CSSSIGGDSRNIQYF. CDR3 bases: TGTTCCAGCAGCATAGGGGGGGATTCCAGGAACATTCAGTACTTC. This chain connects TRBV7-9 to TRBJ2-4; possible D gene TRBD2, 7 bases. CDR1 and CDR2 from the germline V gene are SEHNR and FQNEAQ (reference sequence). The CDR3 covers 15 residues.

The chain uses TRBV28 and TRBJ1-5; TRBD1 matches 10 bases. Germline V gene sequence: CDR1 MDHEN, CDR2 SYDVKM. Trimming took 4 bases from V and 5 from J; bases not matched to a gene: 5. This CDR3 contains 15 residues. CDR3 sequence: CASSSLDRGDQPQHF. CDR3 sequence (DNA): TGTGCCAGCAGTTCCTTGGACAGGGGGGATCAGCCCCAGCATTTT.

The chain recombines TRBV27 with TRBJ2-1; the D gene is possibly TRBD2 (6 bases). CDR3 length: 16 amino acids. The V end lost 2 bases, the J end lost 6 bases, and 17 bases lay between the germline ends. Germline V gene sequence: CDR1 MNHEY, CDR2 SMNVEV (reference sequence). In nucleotides, the CDR3 is TGTGCCAGCAGTTTAGAATTTAGGAGGGTAGTCAATGAGCAGTTCTTC. Translation gives CASSLEFRRVVNEQFF.

On this clone itself: At one end the junction does not follow the germline gene, possibly because of a read error. The V gene is TRBV2, the J gene TRBJ2-5; 9 nucleotides align to TRBD2. The germline V gene has CDR1 SNHLY and CDR2 FYNNEI. The CDR3 is 13 amino acids. The CDR3: CAGSGGQGETQYF. The CDR3 DNA reads as TGTGCCGGCAGCGGGGGGCAGGGAGAGACCCAGTACTTC.

This clone was detected once. The rearrangement links TRBV19 to TRBJ2-3; 11 nucleotides agree with TRBD1. The V and J ends lost 5 bases and 9 bases, in that order; junction bases with no gene match: 7. Germline loops: CDR1 LNHDA, CDR2 SQIVND (reference sequence). This CDR3 comprises 14 residues. The CDR3 DNA is TGTGCCAGTAGTCCGGGACAGGGGGTTATAACGCAGTATTTT. Protein product: CASSPGQGVITQYF.

A single count supports this clone. This chain uses TRBV29-1 with TRBJ1-2; a possible D gene is TRBD1 (6 bases). CDR3 length: 14 residues. The V and J ends lost 8 bases and 6 bases respectively, with 22 bases between them. Germline CDR1 reads SQVTM; CDR2 reads ANQGSEA. The CDR3 region is CSTKATGSIDGYTF. CDR3 bases: TGCAGCACGAAGGCTACAGGGTCAATCGATGGCTACACCTTC.

The chain combines TRBV6-1 with TRBJ1-5; 8 bases map to TRBD1. J lost 3 bases, V lost 8 bases, and 6 bases had no gene match. CDR1 and CDR2 (germline): MNHNS, SASEGT. This CDR3 has 14 residues. CDR3 sequence: CASVETGVNQPQHF. The CDR3 nucleotides are TGTGCCAGCGTCGAGACAGGGGTCAATCAGCCCCAGCATTTT.

V is TRBV6-5 and J is TRBJ2-2; 11 nucleotides agree with TRBD2. Germline CDR1 and CDR2: MNHEY and SVGAGI. CDR3 length: 16 residues. The V gene end was trimmed by 3 bases and the J gene end by 5 bases; junction bases not matched to a gene: 5. The CDR3 DNA reads as TGTGCCAGCAGTTATAGCGGGGGGGCCCTAACCGGGGAGCTGTTTTTT. Its protein is CASSYSGGALTGELFF.

The chain couples TRBV28 to TRBJ1-5, with D unclear. The V gene lost 7 bases and the J gene lost 4 bases, with 11 bases spanning the gap. From germline, CDR1 is MDHEN and CDR2 SYDVKM. The CDR3 is 13 residues long. This CDR3 reads CASKGFGNQPQHF. CDR3 nucleotides: TGTGCCAGCAAAGGTTTCGGGAATCAGCCCCAGCATTTT.

The chain links TRBV9 to TRBJ1-2; TRBD1 matches 9 bases. Germline assignment: CDR1 SGDLS and CDR2 YYNGEE. J was trimmed by 3 bases and V by 4 bases; bases with no gene match: 4. This CDR3 contains 14 residues. The CDR3 reads CASSPGQGYYGYTF. For the CDR3, the DNA is TGTGCCAGCAGCCCGGGACAGGGATACTATGGCTACACCTTC. Looking up the rest from reference TRBV9 and TRBJ1-2 gives the full variable domain: DSGVTQTPKHLITATGQRVTLRCSPRSGDLSVYWYQQSLDQGLQFLIQYYNGEERAKGNILERFSAQQFPDLHSELNLSSLELGDSALYFCASSPGQGYYGYTFGSGTRLTVV.

This chain uses TRBV7-3 with TRBJ2-1; weak D call: TRBD2 (5 bases). Trimming stripped 2 bases from V and 5 bases from J, with 7 bases between. Germline CDR1 SGHTA, CDR2 FQGTGA. The CDR3 is 13 amino acids. CDR3 protein: CASSLVGNNEQFF. For the CDR3, the DNA is TGTGCCAGCAGCTTAGTCGGGAACAATGAGCAGTTCTTC.

This sequence joins TRBV27 and TRBJ2-2, with 10 bases matching TRBD1. V lost 7 bases, J lost 3 bases, and 8 bases stayed unmatched. This CDR3 is 16 amino acids long. Germline V CDR1 and CDR2: MNHEY, SMNVEV (reference sequence). CDR3 amino acids: CASTLRTGGHTGELFF. DNA of the CDR3: TGTGCCAGCACTCTCCGGACAGGGGGACACACCGGGGAGCTGTTTTTT.

J is TRBJ2-3 and V is TRBV9; 7 positions match TRBD1. The CDR3 is made up of 14 amino acids. J was trimmed by 2 bases and V by 7 bases; bases with no gene match: 7. Germline CDR1 SGDLS, CDR2 YYNGEE. CDR3 in amino acids: CASARQGNTDTQYF. CDR3 coding DNA: TGTGCCAGCGCTAGACAGGGAAACACAGATACGCAGTATTTT.

J is TRBJ2-5 and V is TRBV5-1, with TRBD2 as a possible D gene (5 bases). Trimming shortened V by 3 bases and J by 4 bases, and 10 bases separated the two germline ends. CDR1 is SGHRS and CDR2 is YFSETQ in the germline V gene. This CDR3 is built from 13 residues. In nucleotides, the CDR3 is TGCGCCAGCAGCTCGGAGGTGACAGAGACCCAGTACTTC. The encoded protein is CASSSEVTETQYF.

The gene calls are TRBV9 and TRBJ1-4; 8 bases are a match to TRBD1. CDR3 length: 16 residues. Trimming removed 1 base from V and 10 bases from J; junction bases left unmatched: 12. Germline V gene sequence: CDR1 SGDLS, CDR2 YYNGEE. Here the CDR3 reads CASSVNLADRDGKLFF. The CDR3 DNA follows: TGTGCCAGCAGCGTAAACCTTGCGGACAGGGACGGAAAACTGTTTTTT.

The V and J genes are TRBV5-4 and TRBJ2-7; 7 nucleotides line up with TRBD2. J gave up 2 bases and V 4 bases, and 9 bases lay outside the gene matches. The CDR3 covers 15 residues. Germline CDR1 SGHNT, CDR2 YYREEE (reference sequence). The CDR3 sequence is CASSREWGGAYEQYF. CDR3 nucleotides: TGTGCCAGCAGCCGGGAATGGGGGGGGGCCTACGAGCAGTACTTC.

In its sample, this clone was seen once. V and J are TRBV30 and TRBJ2-7, with D hard to call. The germline V gene encodes CDR1 GTSNPN and CDR2 SVGIG (reference sequence). The ends were cut back, 5 bases at V and 4 bases at J, with 12 bases in the middle. This CDR3 spans 12 amino acids. The CDR3 sequence is CAWCEDTYEQYF. CDR3 nucleotides: TGTGCCTGGTGTGAAGATACATACGAGCAGTACTTC. The whole variable domain, filled in from reference TRBV30 and TRBJ2-7, reads SQTIHQWPATLVQPVGSPLSLECTVEGTSNPNLYWYRQAAGRGLQLLFYSVGIGQISSEVPQNLSASRPQDRQFILSSKKLLLSDSGFYLCAWCEDTYEQYFGPGTRLTVT.

The sample holds one count of this clone. The chain joins TRBV7-6 to TRBJ2-2; D possibly corresponds to TRBD1 (7 bases). Germline assignment: CDR1 SGHVS and CDR2 FNYEAQ. This CDR3 is 16 amino acids long. Trimming removed 5 bases at V and 1 base at J, with 14 bases between. CDR3 coding DNA: TGTGCCAGCAGCCCCGGAGGGGGCCAGAACACCGGGGAGCTGTTTTTT. Translation gives CASSPGGGQNTGELFF.

The genes are TRBV6-1 and TRBJ2-2; unclear D gene. V was pared by 4 bases and J by 2 bases, with 11 bases between. The CDR3 loop spans 15 amino acids. From germline, CDR1 is MNHNS and CDR2 SASEGT. CDR3 loop: CASSVIATNTGELFF. The CDR3 DNA reads as TGTGCCAGCAGTGTTATAGCTACAAACACCGGGGAGCTGTTTTTT.